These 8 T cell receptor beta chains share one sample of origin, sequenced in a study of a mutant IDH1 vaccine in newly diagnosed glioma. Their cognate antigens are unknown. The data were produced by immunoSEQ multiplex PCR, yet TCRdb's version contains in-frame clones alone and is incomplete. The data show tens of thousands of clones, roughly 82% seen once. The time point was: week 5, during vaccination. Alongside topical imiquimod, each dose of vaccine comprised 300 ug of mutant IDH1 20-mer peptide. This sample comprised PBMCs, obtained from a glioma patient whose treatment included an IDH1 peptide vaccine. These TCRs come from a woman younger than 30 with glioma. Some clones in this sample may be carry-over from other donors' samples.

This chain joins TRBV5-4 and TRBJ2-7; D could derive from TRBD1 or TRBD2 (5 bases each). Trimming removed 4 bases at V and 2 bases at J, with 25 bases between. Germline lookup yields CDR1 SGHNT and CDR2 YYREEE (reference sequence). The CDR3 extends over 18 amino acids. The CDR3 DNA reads TGTGCCAGCAGCCCCCCGGGGCCCAGGGAGAGAACGACCTACGAGCAGTACTTC. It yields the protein CASSPPGPRERTTYEQYF. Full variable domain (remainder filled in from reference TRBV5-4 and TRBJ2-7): ETGVTQSPTHLIKTRGQQVTLRCSSQSGHNTVSWYQQALGQGPQFIFQYYREEENGRGNFPPRFSGLQFPNYSSELNVNALELDDSALYLCASSPPGPRERTTYEQYFGPGTRLTVT.

Written as DNA, the CDR3 is TGTGCCAGCAGTTACTCGAAGACAGGACTAAACTACGAGCAGTACTTC. It codes for CASSYSKTGLNYEQYF. The gene calls are TRBV6-6 and TRBJ2-7; possibly TRBD1 or TRBD2 for D (6 bases each). Germline V gives CDR1 MNHNY, CDR2 SVGAGI (reference sequence). The V end lost 0 bases, the J end lost 3 bases, and 15 bases lay between the germline ends. The CDR3 is 16 amino acids.

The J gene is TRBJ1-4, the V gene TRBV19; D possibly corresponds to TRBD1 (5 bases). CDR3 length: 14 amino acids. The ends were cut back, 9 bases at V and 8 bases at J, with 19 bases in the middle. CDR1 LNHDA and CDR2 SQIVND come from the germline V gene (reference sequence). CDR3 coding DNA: TGTGCCAGCACCTCGGAGTTTTGGGACGAAAAACTGTTTTTT. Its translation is CASTSEFWDEKLFF.

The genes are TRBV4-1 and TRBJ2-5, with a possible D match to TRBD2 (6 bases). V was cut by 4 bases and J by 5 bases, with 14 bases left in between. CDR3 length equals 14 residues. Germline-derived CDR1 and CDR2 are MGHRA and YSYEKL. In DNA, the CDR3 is TGCGCCAGCAGCCGTATCGGAGGGCCGGAGACCCAGTACTTC. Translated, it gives CASSRIGGPETQYF.

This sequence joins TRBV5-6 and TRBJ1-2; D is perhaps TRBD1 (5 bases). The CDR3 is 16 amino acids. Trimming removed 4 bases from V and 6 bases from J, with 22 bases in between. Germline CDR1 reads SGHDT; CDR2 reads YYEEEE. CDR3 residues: CASSRTPMRGDDGYTF. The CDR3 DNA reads TGTGCCAGCAGCCGGACACCAATGCGGGGGGACGATGGCTACACCTTC.

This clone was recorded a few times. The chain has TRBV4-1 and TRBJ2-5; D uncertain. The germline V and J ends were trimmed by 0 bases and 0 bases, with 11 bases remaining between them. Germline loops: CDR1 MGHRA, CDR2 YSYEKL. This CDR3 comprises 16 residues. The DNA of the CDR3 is TGCGCCAGCAGCCAAGAGCGTGCACTGCACCAAGAGACCCAGTACTTC. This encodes CASSQERALHQETQYF.

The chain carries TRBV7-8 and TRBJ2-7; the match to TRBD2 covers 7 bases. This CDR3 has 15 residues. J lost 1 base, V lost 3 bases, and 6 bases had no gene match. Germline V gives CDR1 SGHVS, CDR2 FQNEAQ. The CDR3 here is CASSLLRELSYEQYF. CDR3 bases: TGTGCCAGCAGCTTGTTGCGGGAGCTGTCCTACGAGCAGTACTTC.

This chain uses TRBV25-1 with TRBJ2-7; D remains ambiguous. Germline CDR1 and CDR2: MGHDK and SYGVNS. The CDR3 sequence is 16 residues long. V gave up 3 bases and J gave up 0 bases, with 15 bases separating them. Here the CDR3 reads CASSDPSRTGSYEQYF. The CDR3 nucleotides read TGTGCCAGCAGTGATCCTTCCCGGACGGGCTCCTACGAGCAGTACTTC.